The 28 T cell receptor beta chains below were found in one sample sequenced in a study of regulatory T cells in long-lasting Graves disease. The sample's time point: newly diagnosed GD, antithyroid drugs for less than 3 months. The TCR library was made from RNA extracted from PBMCs. Building of the TCR beta libraries involved iRepertoire HTBI primers and Arm-PCR of CDR3 regions. MiXCR was run by TCRdb on the multiplex PCR reads, yielding one entry per CDR3 protein. The sample consists of approximately 540,000 distinct CDR3 sequences, approximately 12% of them appearing once. These same data were also listed under a study on T cells in Graves' hyperthyroidism and ophthalmopathy.

This sample comprised peripheral blood mononuclear cells (PBMCs), obtained at new diagnosis, from a patient treated with antithyroid drugs. The receptor source for this set is a woman in her twenties or thirties with Graves disease.

This clonotype was picked up many times. The V call is TRBV20-1, the J call TRBJ2-3; D not certain. Germline V gives CDR1 DFQATT, CDR2 SNEGSKA (reference sequence). There are 14 residues in the CDR3. The CDR3 DNA reads TGCAGCGCAAAACGGGCGTACCTCACAGATACGCAGTATTTT. Translated, it gives CSAKRAYLTDTQYF.

This clonotype was seen ten or more times. This chain joins TRBV30 and TRBJ2-3; D is ambiguous. The germline V gene encodes CDR1 GTSNPN and CDR2 SVGIG (reference sequence). This CDR3 comprises 12 residues. With 0 bases removed from V and 5 bases from J, the gap between germline ends came to 6 bases. The CDR3 coding sequence is TGTGCCTGGAGTGTAGCCGGAGATACGCAGTATTTT. As protein: CAWSVAGDTQYF.

This clonotype has at least ten counts. The V call is TRBV7-3, the J call TRBJ2-1, with 13 nucleotides matching TRBD2. With V trimmed by 5 bases and J by 5 bases, 9 bases remained unmatched. The CDR3 covers 17 residues. Germline V gene lookup returns CDR1 SGHTA and CDR2 FQGTGA. CDR3 bases: TGTGCCAGCAGCCTGGATGGACTAGCGGGAGTGGACAATGAGCAGTTCTTC. Encoded protein: CASSLDGLAGVDNEQFF.

This clonotype was seen repeatedly, ten times or more. The rearrangement uses TRBV20-1 and TRBJ1-4; D is uncertain. This CDR3 region has 14 residues. V lost 7 bases to trimming and J lost 0 bases, with 12 bases between them. The germline V gene encodes CDR1 DFQATT and CDR2 SNEGSKA (reference sequence). The CDR3 region is CSVGKVATNEKLFF. In DNA form, the CDR3 reads TGCAGTGTCGGGAAGGTGGCAACTAATGAAAAACTGTTTTTT.

This clonotype was recorded at least ten times. The chain uses TRBV19 and TRBJ1-4; D not certain. Germline V CDR1 and CDR2: LNHDA, SQIVND (reference sequence). Between the trimmed V and J ends, which lost 3 bases and 4 bases, there was a span of 12 bases. The CDR3 has 15 amino acids. The CDR3 DNA reads TGTGCCAGTAGTATCAAGGCAGGTGATAATGAAAAACTGTTTTTT. Amino acids: CASSIKAGDNEKLFF.

The rearrangement joins TRBV18 to TRBJ1-3; the D is unclear. CDR3 length: 14 residues. The germline CDR1 and CDR2 sequences are KGHSH and LQKENI. The V end was cut by 1 base, the J end by 0 bases, with 4 bases between. The CDR3 loop reads CASSPQSSGNTIYF. In nucleotides, the CDR3 is TGTGCCAGCTCACCACAGTCCTCTGGAAACACCATATATTTT.

This clonotype showed up many times. This chain links TRBV20-1 with TRBJ2-1; D might be TRBD2 (5 bases). The germline V gene encodes CDR1 DFQATT and CDR2 SNEGSKA (reference sequence). The CDR3 spans 15 residues. V was cut by 3 bases and J by 2 bases, with 14 bases left in between. This CDR3 is CSAREPLRAYNEQFF. CDR3 sequence (DNA): TGCAGTGCTAGGGAACCACTGCGGGCCTACAATGAGCAGTTCTTC.

The sample holds a few counts of this clonotype. The chain employs TRBV20-1 and TRBJ1-1, with 10 bases matching TRBD1. CDR3 size: 15 residues. With V trimmed by 0 bases and J by 9 bases, 10 bases remained unmatched. The germline gives CDR1 DFQATT, CDR2 SNEGSKA (reference sequence). The CDR3 DNA reads as TGCAGTGCTAGAGATCTTTGGGACAGGGGTCACCAAGCTTTCTTT. Residues: CSARDLWDRGHQAFF.

This clonotype appeared many times. The J gene is TRBJ2-3, the V gene TRBV2, with TRBD2 as a possible D gene (6 bases). CDR1 is SNHLY, CDR2 FYNNEI, per germline. The CDR3 is 14 amino acids. Trimming removed 6 bases from V and 5 bases from J, with 15 bases in between. The CDR3 loop reads CASRPGRGLDTQYF. The DNA of the CDR3 is TGTGCCAGCAGACCGGGACGGGGACTAGATACGCAGTATTTT.

The genes are TRBV12-3 or TRBV12-4 and TRBJ2-2; D not certain. This CDR3 spans 12 amino acids. The V gene lost 7 bases and the J gene lost 3 bases, with 6 bases spanning the gap. CDR3 protein: CASMRDTGELFF. In nucleotides, the CDR3 is TGTGCCAGCATGCGCGACACCGGGGAGCTGTTTTTT.

This chain links TRBV27 with TRBJ2-5; D call uncertain. V lost 3 bases to trimming and J lost 5 bases, with 16 bases between them. This CDR3 contains 15 residues. CDR1 and CDR2 from the germline V gene are MNHEY and SMNVEV (reference sequence). CDR3: CASSFLADTGETQYF. The CDR3 DNA reads TGTGCCAGCAGTTTTCTCGCTGACACCGGGGAGACCCAGTACTTC.

This clonotype was picked up many times. This chain links TRBV15 with TRBJ2-3, with 8 nucleotides matching TRBD1. J gave up 0 bases and V 6 bases, and 5 bases lay outside the gene matches. The CDR3 runs to 15 residues. CDR1 is LNHNV and CDR2 is YYDKDF in the germline V gene (reference sequence). The chain's CDR3 is CATRRQGYSTDTQYF. CDR3 in DNA: TGTGCCACCAGGAGACAGGGGTACAGCACAGATACGCAGTATTTT.

In this sample, this clonotype turned up a few times. This chain joins TRBV13 and TRBJ1-3; D unresolved. CDR1 is PRHDT, CDR2 FYEKMQ, per germline (reference sequence). The length of the CDR3 is 13 residues. The V and J ends lost 7 bases and 8 bases respectively, with 15 bases between them. In DNA form, the CDR3 reads TGTGCCAGCACTTGGGGTTTTCGGGACACCATATATTTT. Translated: CASTWGFRDTIYF. Supplemented by reference TRBV13 and TRBJ1-3, the full variable domain reads AAGVIQSPRHLIKEKRETATLKCYPIPRHDTVYWYQQGPGQDPQFLISFYEKMQSDKGSIPDRFSAQQFSDYHSELNMSSLELGDSALYFCASTWGFRDTIYFGEGSWLTVV.

A single count supports this clonotype. The V call is TRBV3-1, the J call TRBJ2-1, with TRBD2 matching over 8 bases. The CDR3 has 15 residues. CDR1 and CDR2 from the germline V gene are LGHDT and YNNKEL (reference sequence). J lost 2 bases, V lost 2 bases, and 2 bases had no gene match. DNA for the CDR3: TGTGCCAGCAGCCAACGACTAGCGACCTACAATGAGCAGTTCTTC. It translates to CASSQRLATYNEQFF.

Only a few counts were recorded for this clonotype. V is TRBV7-2 and J is TRBJ2-2; 11 bases line up with TRBD2. J lost 6 bases, V lost 4 bases, and 10 bases had no gene match. From germline, CDR1 is SGHTA and CDR2 FQGNSA. The CDR3 loop spans 17 amino acids. CDR3 protein: CASSSTRTSGFPGELFF. For the CDR3, the DNA is TGTGCCAGCAGCTCTACTCGGACTAGCGGGTTTCCCGGGGAGCTGTTTTTT.

This clonotype was detected many times. The chain employs TRBV5-1 and TRBJ2-1; 9 nucleotides line up with TRBD2. The germline V gene has CDR1 SGHRS and CDR2 YFSETQ. V was clipped by 0 bases and J by 6 bases; unmatched bases: 7. CDR3 size: 16 residues. The CDR3 region is CASSLARGRAANEQFF. The CDR3 DNA follows: TGCGCCAGCAGCTTGGCCCGCGGGAGGGCCGCCAATGAGCAGTTCTTC.

This clonotype showed up many times. The CDR3 sequence is CASSLMGLRTDTQYF. CDR3 DNA: TGTGCCAGCAGCTTGATGGGTCTGCGCACAGATACGCAGTATTTT. This rearrangement joins TRBV5-4 to TRBJ2-3; D remains unclear. The CDR3 sequence is 15 residues long. V lost 1 base and J 1 base, leaving 10 bases between the germline ends. Germline V gives CDR1 SGHNT, CDR2 YYREEE (reference sequence).

This clonotype appeared many times. The chain joins TRBV30 to TRBJ2-7; D possibly corresponds to TRBD2 (6 bases). Germline CDR1 GTSNPN, CDR2 SVGIG (reference sequence). Deletions cut 0 bases from V and 5 bases from J, with 14 bases between. The CDR3 runs to 14 residues. The CDR3 bases are TGTGCCTGGAGTGTCGGGGGAATGATGCACGAGCAGTACTTC. As protein: CAWSVGGMMHEQYF.

The chain links TRBV10-2 to TRBJ2-7; 7 bases fit TRBD2. This CDR3 is 14 amino acids long. CDR1 is WSHSY and CDR2 is SAAADI in the germline V gene. V shed 2 bases and J 7 bases; nucleotides not matched to a gene: 8. CDR3 nucleotide sequence: TGCGCCAGCAGTGAGGGGGGAGGGCCCAATGAGCAGTACTTC. The encoded protein is CASSEGGGPNEQYF.

This clonotype appeared a few times. V gene TRBV4-1 combines with J gene TRBJ1-1; possible D gene TRBD1, 6 bases. The germline V and J ends were trimmed by 4 bases and 3 bases, with 18 bases remaining between them. The CDR3 length is 16 residues. Germline CDR1 reads MGHRA; CDR2 reads YSYEKL. Here the CDR3 DNA reads TGCGCCAGCAGCCCACATCGGGGGGCGGGGGACACTGAAGCTTTCTTT. Translation: CASSPHRGAGDTEAFF.

This clonotype was detected ten times or more. V is TRBV28 and J is TRBJ2-7; the D gene could be TRBD1 or TRBD2 (5 bases each). This CDR3 has 15 residues. V was clipped by 4 bases and J by 5 bases, with 18 bases between them. The germline V gene encodes CDR1 MDHEN and CDR2 SYDVKM. The CDR3 is CASSSGFGKGHEQYF. The CDR3 bases are TGTGCCAGCAGTTCCGGTTTCGGGAAGGGGCACGAGCAGTACTTC.

The sample holds many counts of this clonotype. The V call is TRBV11-1, the J call TRBJ2-5; TRBD1 matches 7 bases. In germline, CDR1 is SGHAT, CDR2 FQDESV (reference sequence). Unmatched junction bases numbered 7, after V lost 5 bases and J lost 1 base. The CDR3 is 15 amino acids. In DNA form, the CDR3 reads TGTGCCAGCAGCACGGGATGGGACAGCCAAGAGACCCAGTACTTC. As protein: CASSTGWDSQETQYF.

The V and J genes are TRBV19 and TRBJ2-3, with D perhaps matching TRBD2 (5 bases). Germline assignment: CDR1 LNHDA and CDR2 SQIVND (reference sequence). Trimming took off 7 bases at V and 5 bases at J, with 19 bases between the two ends. The length of the CDR3 is 15 residues. CDR3 in amino acids: CASTASGDGIDTQYF. CDR3 sequence (DNA): TGTGCCAGTACTGCCAGCGGAGACGGGATAGATACGCAGTATTTT.

This clonotype was observed many times. The genes are TRBV24-1 and TRBJ2-7, with TRBD1 identical over 7 bases. The CDR3 is 13 amino acids. J was trimmed by 7 bases and V by 1 base; bases with no gene match: 3. Germline V gene sequence: CDR1 KGHDR, CDR2 SFDVKD. CDR3 in amino acids: CATSDFTGEEQYF. CDR3 DNA sequence: TGTGCCACCAGTGATTTCACAGGGGAGGAGCAGTACTTC.

This chain connects TRBV20-1 to TRBJ2-5; D unclear. V lost 7 bases and J lost 0, with 9 bases in between. The length of the CDR3 is 12 residues. Germline-derived CDR1 and CDR2 are DFQATT and SNEGSKA (reference sequence). The DNA for the CDR3 is TGCAGTGTGAAGAGGTACCAAGAGACCCAGTACTTC. This sequence encodes CSVKRYQETQYF.

This chain uses TRBV20-1 with TRBJ2-1; no firm D call. The V end was cut by 0 bases, the J end by 0 bases, with 6 bases between. In germline, CDR1 is DFQATT, CDR2 SNEGSKA (reference sequence). This CDR3 has 14 residues. CDR3 coding DNA: TGCAGTGCTAGAGAACCTAGCTCCTACAATGAGCAGTTCTTC. Translating it yields CSAREPSSYNEQFF.

Ten or more counts support this clonotype. V is TRBV2 and J is TRBJ2-1; TRBD2 agrees at 10 bases. Germline V CDR1 and CDR2: SNHLY, FYNNEI. This CDR3 has 16 amino acids. Trimming at V came to 3 bases and at J to 1 base, leaving 3 bases not matched to a gene. DNA for the CDR3: TGTGCCAGCAGTGACCCTAGCGGGAGTTCCTACAATGAGCAGTTCTTC. This sequence encodes CASSDPSGSSYNEQFF.

The sample holds many counts of this clonotype. This sequence joins TRBV27 and TRBJ2-7; 10 bases match TRBD2. This CDR3 has 15 residues. Germline V lookup: CDR1 MNHEY, CDR2 SMNVEV (reference sequence). The trim removed 6 bases at V and 2 bases at J, leaving 7 bases unmatched. The DNA of the CDR3 is TGTGCCAGCAGGTCGGGACTAGCGCCTCCCTACGAGCAGTACTTC. As protein: CASRSGLAPPYEQYF.